Listed below are T cell receptor beta chains from one sample, sequenced in a study of beta chain features in type 1 diabetes. Repertoires were generated with immunoSEQ multiplex PCR, while TCRdb's copy carries only in-frame clones and drops some. The table records more than 250,000 clones, around an eighth of them present only once. What was sequenced was naive CD4+ T cells from blood. These receptors were taken from a man under 40 with type 1 diabetes. CDR3s include the opening cysteine and the closing phenylalanine or tryptophan. The order of the fields is V gene, J gene, clone size, D gene, CDR3 protein, CDR3 DNA. The D gene is left open where the match is weak. Rows give clone size only sometimes, using once, few, many, or a class for an expanded clone.

V gene: TRBV5-6
J gene: TRBJ2-3
clone size: -
D gene: TRBD2
CDR3 protein: CASSPLAGGPHTQYF
CDR3 DNA: TGTGCCAGCAGCCCACTTGCGGGAGGGCCACATACGCAGTATTTT

V gene: TRBV11-2
J gene: TRBJ2-2
clone size: few
D gene: -
CDR3 protein: CASSPLGGPNTGELFF
CDR3 DNA: TGTGCCAGCAGCCCTCTCGGGGGACCCAACACCGGGGAGCTGTTTTTT

V gene: TRBV5-4
J gene: TRBJ2-5
clone size: few
D gene: TRBD2
CDR3 protein: CASSLGLAGAVETQYF
CDR3 DNA: TGTGCCAGCAGCTTGGGGCTAGCGGGAGCTGTAGAGACCCAGTACTTC

V gene: TRBV18
J gene: TRBJ2-7
clone size: -
D gene: TRBD2
CDR3 protein: CASSPAGTSGRYEQYF
CDR3 DNA: TGTGCCAGCTCACCAGCCGGGACTAGCGGGAGGTACGAGCAGTACTTC

V gene: TRBV30
J gene: TRBJ2-7
clone size: few
D gene: TRBD2
CDR3 protein: CAWSSWTSGYEQYF
CDR3 DNA: TGTGCCTGGAGTTCTTGGACTAGCGGCTACGAGCAGTACTTC

V gene: TRBV7-6
J gene: TRBJ2-5
clone size: -
D gene: -
CDR3 protein: CASSSHGRETQYF
CDR3 DNA: TGTGCCAGCAGCTCCCATGGGAGAGAGACCCAGTACTTC

V gene: TRBV6-5
J gene: TRBJ2-7
clone size: -
D gene: -
CDR3 protein: CASSYSTGAYEQYF
CDR3 DNA: TGTGCCAGCAGTTACTCTACGGGAGCCTACGAGCAGTACTTC

V gene: TRBV4-3
J gene: TRBJ2-5
clone size: -
D gene: -
CDR3 protein: CASSQSLKYQETQYF
CDR3 DNA: TGCGCCAGCAGCCAATCACTAAAGTACCAAGAGACCCAGTACTTC

V gene: TRBV19
J gene: TRBJ2-2
clone size: few
D gene: TRBD2
CDR3 protein: CASSIAGRGTGELFF
CDR3 DNA: TGTGCCAGTAGTATAGCAGGGAGGGGCACCGGGGAGCTGTTTTTT

V gene: TRBV7-2
J gene: TRBJ1-3
clone size: -
D gene: TRBD1
CDR3 protein: CASSLAGQISGNTIYF
CDR3 DNA: TGTGCCAGCAGCTTAGCGGGACAGATCTCTGGAAACACCATATATTTT

V gene: TRBV27
J gene: TRBJ2-7
clone size: -
D gene: TRBD2
CDR3 protein: CASSSLLAGGNEQYF
CDR3 DNA: TGTGCCAGCAGTTCTCTACTAGCGGGAGGGAACGAGCAGTACTTC

V gene: TRBV28
J gene: TRBJ2-7
clone size: few
D gene: TRBD2
CDR3 protein: CASRGLAASYEQYF
CDR3 DNA: TGTGCCAGCAGGGGACTAGCGGCGAGCTACGAGCAGTACTTC

V gene: TRBV28
J gene: TRBJ2-3
clone size: -
D gene: TRBD2
CDR3 protein: CASTAGVITDTQYF
CDR3 DNA: TGTGCCAGCACAGCGGGGGTGATCACAGATACGCAGTATTTT

V gene: TRBV9
J gene: TRBJ2-4
clone size: -
D gene: TRBD2
CDR3 protein: CASGTSAGSLQYF
CDR3 DNA: TGTGCCAGCGGGACTAGCGCTGGTTCTCTTCAGTACTTC

V gene: TRBV9
J gene: TRBJ2-3
clone size: -
D gene: TRBD1
CDR3 protein: CASSQTGNTDTQYF
CDR3 DNA: TGTGCCAGCAGCCAGACAGGGAACACAGATACGCAGTATTTT

V gene: TRBV5-1
J gene: TRBJ2-3
clone size: few
D gene: -
CDR3 protein: CASSFGQEGGTQYF
CDR3 DNA: TGCGCCAGCAGCTTCGGACAGGAGGGAGGTACGCAGTATTTT